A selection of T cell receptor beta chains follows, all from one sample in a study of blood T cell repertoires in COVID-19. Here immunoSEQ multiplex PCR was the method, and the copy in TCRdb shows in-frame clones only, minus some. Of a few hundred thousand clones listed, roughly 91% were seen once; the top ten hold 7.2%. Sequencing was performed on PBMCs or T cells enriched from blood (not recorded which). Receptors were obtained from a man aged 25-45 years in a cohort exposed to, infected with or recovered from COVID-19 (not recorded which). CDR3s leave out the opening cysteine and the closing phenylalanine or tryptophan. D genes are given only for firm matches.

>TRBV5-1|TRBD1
ASRTERTGGGYT
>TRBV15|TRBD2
ATSREAGVNTDTQY
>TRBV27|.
ASSLSQVQETQY
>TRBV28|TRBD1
ATLGRTGQNEQF
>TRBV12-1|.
ASRPRDRKNTEAF
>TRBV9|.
ASSVAGWADTQY
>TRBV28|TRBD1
ASHRGGEQF
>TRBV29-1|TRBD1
SACEGAPPAKNIQY
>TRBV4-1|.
ASSQESLVYGYT
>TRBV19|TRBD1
ASKWGQGGLDTEAF
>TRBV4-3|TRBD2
ASRLSLAGENEQF
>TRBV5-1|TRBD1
ASSLSGQGVADTQY
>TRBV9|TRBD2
ASSVDPSGSKDNEQF
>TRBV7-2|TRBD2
ASSIGLAGLLTDTQY
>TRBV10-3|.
AISKSPGGTEAF
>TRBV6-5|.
ASGTGRGYEQY
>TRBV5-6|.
ASSLGGSTDTQY
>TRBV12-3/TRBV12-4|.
ASTSQDEQY
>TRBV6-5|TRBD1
ASILEGAPGETQY
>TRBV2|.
ASEEVGSLPYEQY
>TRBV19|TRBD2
ASSRGQLLAGNEQF
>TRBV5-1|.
ASSLEGGHSYEQY
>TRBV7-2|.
ASSLGGVRNQPQH
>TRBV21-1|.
ASSLIGETYEQY
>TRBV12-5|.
ASGKGVEQF
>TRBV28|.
ASTSPDFSNTEAF
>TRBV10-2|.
ASSFVGGTQY
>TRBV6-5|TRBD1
ATLDRGWGETQY
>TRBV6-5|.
ASSSSDYEAYGYT
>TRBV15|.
ATSREGRQYSSSYEQY
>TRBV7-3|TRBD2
ASSWSGGLFYEQF
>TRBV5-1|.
ASSLGRGTEAF
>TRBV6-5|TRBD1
ASSGTGRTEAF
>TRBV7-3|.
ASSSASSYEQF
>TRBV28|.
ASSLFRQAGHEAF
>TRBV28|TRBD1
ASTPGGQGQETQY
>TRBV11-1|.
ASSLAANSYNEQF
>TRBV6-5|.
ASRQGNSNQPQH
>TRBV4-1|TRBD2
ASSQWGTSGGSTDTQY
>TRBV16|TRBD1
ASSPQGYEQY
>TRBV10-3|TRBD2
AISESMVAGAPDTQY
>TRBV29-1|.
SVESQGRLAEQY
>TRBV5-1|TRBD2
ASSPGLAGGPGADTQY
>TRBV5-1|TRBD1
ASSFNRGYETNEKLF
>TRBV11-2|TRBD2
ASTLGLARNEQF
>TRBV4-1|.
ASSQDRTGIQPQH
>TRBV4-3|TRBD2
ASSPSAGRAGDTQY
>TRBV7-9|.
ASSTKTYEKLF
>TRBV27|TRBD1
ASSLWSRGPYNEQF
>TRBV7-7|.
ASSPSSWHQETQY
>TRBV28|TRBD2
ASSGLRLAVYEQY
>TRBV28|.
ASSPLGAERDTQY
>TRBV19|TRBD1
ASSIAGTGVTGELF